The 8 T cell receptor beta chains given below trace back to one sample, sequenced in a study of Ad26.COV2.S vaccination and SARS-CoV-2 variants. The data were produced by immunoSEQ multiplex PCR, yet TCRdb's version contains in-frame clones alone and is incomplete. Among a few hundred thousand clones listed, 85% to 90% were seen once. Described treatment: 19 received Ad26.COV2.S at low or high dose, single or two shots; roughly five received placebo; per-sample allocation not given. Samples came from day 63 after the first vaccine or placebo injection. Source: peripheral blood, taken in a trial of Ad26.COV2.S vaccine versus placebo. These receptor sequences come from a person between 18 and 59 years old who received the Ad26.COV2.S COVID-19 vaccine or a placebo.

The chain couples TRBV2 to TRBJ1-4, with a tentative D call TRBD1 (6 bases). Trimming cost V 6 bases and J 5 bases, with 13 bases left between them. This CDR3 has 14 amino acids. Germline CDR1 reads SNHLY; CDR2 reads FYNNEI. CDR3 coding DNA: TGTGCCAGCAGGGGACACGAGAAAAATGAAAAACTGTTTTTT. Translation: CASRGHEKNEKLFF.

The V and J genes are TRBV7-2 and TRBJ2-7, with 7 nucleotides matching TRBD1. V trimming: 5 bases; J trimming: 3 bases; junction bases outside the gene matches: 7. CDR1 is SGHTA, CDR2 FQGNSA, per germline. The CDR3 covers 14 residues. The CDR3 region has the DNA TGTGCCAGCAGCCCGGACAGGATGAGCTACGAGCAGTACTTC. Translated: CASSPDRMSYEQYF.

This chain connects TRBV6-5 to TRBJ2-7; 9 nucleotides agree with TRBD1. CDR1 is MNHEY, CDR2 SVGAGI, per germline. V lost 0 bases and J lost 7; bases outside the gene matches: 7. The CDR3 has 15 residues. For the CDR3, the DNA is TGTGCCAGCAGTTACTCGAGGACAGGGGTGTTTGAGCAGTACTTC. Its translation: CASSYSRTGVFEQYF.

The chain has TRBV7-2 and TRBJ1-1, with a possible D match to TRBD1 (6 bases). Trimming pared 3 bases from V and 5 bases from J, leaving 19 bases between. This CDR3 comprises 16 residues. Per germline, CDR1 SGHTA and CDR2 FQGNSA. CDR3 DNA sequence: TGTGCCAGCAGCTTCGCCCGTGGACAGTTGGGGACTGAAGCTTTCTTT. This translates into CASSFARGQLGTEAFF.

This chain uses TRBV11-2 with TRBJ2-7; D assignment may be TRBD1 or TRBD2 (7 bases each). CDR1 and CDR2 (germline): SGHAT, FQNNGV. The germline V and J ends were trimmed by 2 bases and 4 bases, with 12 bases remaining between them. This CDR3 has 14 amino acids. The CDR3 nucleotides are TGTGCCAGCAGCTTAAGCAGGGGGGGGTACGAGCAGTACTTC. Residues: CASSLSRGGYEQYF.

V and J are TRBV5-4 and TRBJ1-2; 7 bases match TRBD1. Trimming took 6 bases from V and 9 from J; bases not matched to a gene: 14. CDR3 length: 14 residues. Germline lookup yields CDR1 SGHNT and CDR2 YYREEE (reference sequence). CDR3 in amino acids: CASTPRRETGSYTF. In DNA form, the CDR3 reads TGTGCCAGCACCCCTCGTAGAGAGACAGGGAGCTACACCTTC.

This clone was seen just once. The rearrangement uses TRBV6-5 and TRBJ2-3; tentatively, D is TRBD2 (5 bases). CDR1 is MNHEY and CDR2 is SVGAGI in the germline V gene. The CDR3 has 14 residues. V gave up 0 bases and J gave up 4 bases, with 8 bases separating them. CDR3 loop: CASSYSVRADTQYF. The CDR3 DNA follows: TGTGCCAGCAGTTACTCTGTGAGGGCAGATACGCAGTATTTT.

J is TRBJ1-4 and V is TRBV15, with no clear D. CDR1 is LNHNV, CDR2 YYDKDF, per germline (reference sequence). Trimming stripped 0 bases from V and 6 bases from J, with 14 bases between. The CDR3 spans 16 residues. The CDR3 coding sequence is TGTGCCACCAGCAGAGATCACAGCCTTGAGGATGAAAAACTGTTTTTT. Translated: CATSRDHSLEDEKLFF. Variable domain in full (rest from reference TRBV15 and TRBJ1-4): DAMVIQNPRYQVTQFGKPVTLSCSQTLNHNVMYWYQQKSSQAPKLLFHYYDKDFNNEADTPDNFQSRRPNTSFCFLDIRSPGLGDTAMYLCATSRDHSLEDEKLFFGSGTQLSVL.